The clone carrying this TCR beta chain came up a few times. As yet, its antigen is unknown. The time point is: persistent/refractory GD, antithyroid drugs over 5 years with positive TRAb. From PBMCs, RNA was extracted and then used to make the TCR library. The patient group derived from an endocrinology department in Xi'an, China. V lost 4 bases and J lost 4, with 13 bases in between. CDR1 SQVTM and CDR2 ANQGSEA come from the germline V gene. This CDR3 is built from 13 residues. Library construction for TCR beta used iRepertoire HTBI primers and Arm-PCR of CDR3 regions. One entry per CDR3 protein results from TCRdb running MiXCR on the multiplex PCR reads. This sample has more than 300,000 distinct CDR3 sequences, with around 20% found just once. This sample was taken from a study of regulatory T cells in long-lasting Graves disease. General study findings and limits: It was in persistent disease that TRBV28, TRBJ1-2 and TRBJ2-5 were favored.

The sequence was collected from a female donor with Graves disease. The source was peripheral blood mononuclear cells (PBMCs), collected when the disease was refractory, from a patient treated with antithyroid drugs. The chain recombines TRBV29-1 with TRBJ1-2; D is possibly TRBD1 (5 bases). The CDR3 coding sequence is TGCAGCGTTGCATCCGGGACGGTCTATGGCTACACCTTC. The encoded protein is CSVASGTVYGYTF.